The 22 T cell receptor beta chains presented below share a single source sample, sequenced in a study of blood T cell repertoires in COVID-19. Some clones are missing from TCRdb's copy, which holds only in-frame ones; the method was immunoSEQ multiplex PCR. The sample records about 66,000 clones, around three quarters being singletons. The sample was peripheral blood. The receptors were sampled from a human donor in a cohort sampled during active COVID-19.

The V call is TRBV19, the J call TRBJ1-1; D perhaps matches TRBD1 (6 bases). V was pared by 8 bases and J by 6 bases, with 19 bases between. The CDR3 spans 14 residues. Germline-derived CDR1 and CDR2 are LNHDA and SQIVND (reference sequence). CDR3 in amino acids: CASLSLGAAAEAFF. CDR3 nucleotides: TGTGCCAGTTTGAGTTTGGGGGCGGCGGCTGAAGCTTTCTTT.

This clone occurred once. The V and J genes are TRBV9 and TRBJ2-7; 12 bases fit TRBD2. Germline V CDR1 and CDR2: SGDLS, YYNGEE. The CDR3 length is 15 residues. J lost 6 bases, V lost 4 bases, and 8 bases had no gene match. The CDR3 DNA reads TGTGCCAGCAGCCCCTCGACTAGCGGGAGCCTCGAGCAGTACTTC. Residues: CASSPSTSGSLEQYF.

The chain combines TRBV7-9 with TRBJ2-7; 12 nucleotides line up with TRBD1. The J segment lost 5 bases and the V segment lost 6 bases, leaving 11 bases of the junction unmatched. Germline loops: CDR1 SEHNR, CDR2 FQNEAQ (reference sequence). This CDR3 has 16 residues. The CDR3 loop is CASSHSTGQGAHEQYF. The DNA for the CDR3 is TGTGCCAGCAGTCATAGTACGGGACAGGGGGCCCACGAGCAGTACTTC.

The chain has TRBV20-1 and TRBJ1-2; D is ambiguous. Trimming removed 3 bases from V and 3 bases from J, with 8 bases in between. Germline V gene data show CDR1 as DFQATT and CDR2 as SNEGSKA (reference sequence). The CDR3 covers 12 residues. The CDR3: CSASRQDYGYTF. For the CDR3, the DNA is TGCAGTGCTAGTAGGCAGGACTATGGCTACACCTTC.

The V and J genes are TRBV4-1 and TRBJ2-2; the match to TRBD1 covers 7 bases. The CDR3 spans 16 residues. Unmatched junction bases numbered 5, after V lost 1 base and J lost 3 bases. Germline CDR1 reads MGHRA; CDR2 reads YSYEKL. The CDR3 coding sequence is TGCGCCAGCAGCCAAGGGGACAGATCGGACACCGGGGAGCTGTTTTTT. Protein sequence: CASSQGDRSDTGELFF.

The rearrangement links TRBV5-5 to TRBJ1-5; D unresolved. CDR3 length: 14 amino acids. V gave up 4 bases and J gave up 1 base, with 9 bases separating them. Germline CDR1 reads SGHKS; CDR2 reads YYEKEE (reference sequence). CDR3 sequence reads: CASSQDASNQPQHF. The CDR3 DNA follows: TGTGCCAGCAGCCAGGATGCGAGCAATCAGCCCCAGCATTTT.

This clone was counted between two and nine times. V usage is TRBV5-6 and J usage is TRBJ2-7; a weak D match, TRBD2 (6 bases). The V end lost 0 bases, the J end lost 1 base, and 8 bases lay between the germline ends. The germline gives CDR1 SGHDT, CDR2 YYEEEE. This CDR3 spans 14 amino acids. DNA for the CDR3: TGTGCCAGCAGCTTGGGGGACTCGTCCTACGAGCAGTACTTC. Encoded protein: CASSLGDSSYEQYF.

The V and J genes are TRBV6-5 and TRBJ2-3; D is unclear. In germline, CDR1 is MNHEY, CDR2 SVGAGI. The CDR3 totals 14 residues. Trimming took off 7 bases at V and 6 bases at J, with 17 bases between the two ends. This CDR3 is CASNRLKRPDTQYF. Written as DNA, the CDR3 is TGTGCCAGCAACCGACTCAAAAGACCTGATACGCAGTATTTT.

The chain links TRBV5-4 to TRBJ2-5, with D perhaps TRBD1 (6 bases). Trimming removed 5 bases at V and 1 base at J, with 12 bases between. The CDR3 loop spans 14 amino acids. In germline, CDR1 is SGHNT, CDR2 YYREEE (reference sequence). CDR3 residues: CASSPGASQETQYF. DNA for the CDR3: TGTGCCAGCAGTCCAGGGGCCTCCCAAGAGACCCAGTACTTC.

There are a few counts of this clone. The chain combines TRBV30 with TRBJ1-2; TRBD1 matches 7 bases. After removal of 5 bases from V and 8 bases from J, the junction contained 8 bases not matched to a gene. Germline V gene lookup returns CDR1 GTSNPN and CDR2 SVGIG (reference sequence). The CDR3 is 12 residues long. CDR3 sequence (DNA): TGTGCCTGGTCAACAGGGGATCAAGGCTACACCTTC. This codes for CAWSTGDQGYTF.

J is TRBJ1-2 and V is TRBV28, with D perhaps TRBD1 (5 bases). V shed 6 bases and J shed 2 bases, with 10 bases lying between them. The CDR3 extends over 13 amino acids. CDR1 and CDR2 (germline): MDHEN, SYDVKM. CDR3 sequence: CASRPGGNYGYTF. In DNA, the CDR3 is TGTGCCAGCAGACCCGGGGGGAACTATGGCTACACCTTC.

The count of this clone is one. The CDR3 reads CASSRPLGAEEQYF. CDR3 bases: TGCGCCAGCAGTCGCCCATTGGGGGCGGAAGAGCAGTACTTC. V gene TRBV23-1 combines with J gene TRBJ2-7; a possible D gene is TRBD1 (6 bases). TRBV23-1 is treated as an ORF (open reading frame) with a function not yet certain. The ends were cut back, 4 bases at V and 7 bases at J, with 17 bases in the middle. This CDR3 comprises 14 residues.

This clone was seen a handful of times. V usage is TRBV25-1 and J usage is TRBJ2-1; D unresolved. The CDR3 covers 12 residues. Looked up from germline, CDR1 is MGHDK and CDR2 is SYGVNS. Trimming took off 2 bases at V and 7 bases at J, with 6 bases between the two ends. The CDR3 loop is CASSEGRNEQFF. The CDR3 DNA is TGTGCCAGCAGTGAAGGCAGGAATGAGCAGTTCTTC.

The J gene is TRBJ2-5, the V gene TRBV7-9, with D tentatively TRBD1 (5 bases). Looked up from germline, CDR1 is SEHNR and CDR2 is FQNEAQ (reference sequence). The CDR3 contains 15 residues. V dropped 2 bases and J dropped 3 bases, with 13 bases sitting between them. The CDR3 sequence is CASSLSMGREETQYF. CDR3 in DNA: TGTGCCAGCAGCTTAAGTATGGGGCGCGAAGAGACCCAGTACTTC.

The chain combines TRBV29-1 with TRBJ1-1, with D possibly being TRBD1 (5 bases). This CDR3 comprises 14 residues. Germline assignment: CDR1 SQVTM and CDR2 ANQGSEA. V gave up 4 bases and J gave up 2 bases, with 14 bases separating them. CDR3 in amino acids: CSVGGVGPNTEAFF. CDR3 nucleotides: TGCAGCGTTGGGGGGGTAGGACCCAACACTGAAGCTTTCTTT.

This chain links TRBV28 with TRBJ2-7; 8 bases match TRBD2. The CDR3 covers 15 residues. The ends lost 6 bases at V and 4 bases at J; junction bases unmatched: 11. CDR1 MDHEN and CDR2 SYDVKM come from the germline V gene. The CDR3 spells CASSRTGAGDYEQYF. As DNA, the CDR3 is TGTGCCAGCAGCCGGACCGGAGCGGGAGATTACGAGCAGTACTTC.

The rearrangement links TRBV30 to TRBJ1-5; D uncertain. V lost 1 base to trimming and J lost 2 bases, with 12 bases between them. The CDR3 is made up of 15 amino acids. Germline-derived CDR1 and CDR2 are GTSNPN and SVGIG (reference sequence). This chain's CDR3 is CAWSGPGFGNQPQHF. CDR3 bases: TGTGCCTGGAGTGGCCCGGGGTTTGGCAATCAGCCCCAGCATTTT.

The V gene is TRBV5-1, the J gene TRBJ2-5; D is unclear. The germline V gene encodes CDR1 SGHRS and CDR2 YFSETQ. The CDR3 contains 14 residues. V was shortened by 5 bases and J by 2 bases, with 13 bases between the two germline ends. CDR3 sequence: CASRLAGTQETQYF. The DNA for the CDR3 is TGCGCCAGCAGACTGGCAGGCACTCAAGAGACCCAGTACTTC.

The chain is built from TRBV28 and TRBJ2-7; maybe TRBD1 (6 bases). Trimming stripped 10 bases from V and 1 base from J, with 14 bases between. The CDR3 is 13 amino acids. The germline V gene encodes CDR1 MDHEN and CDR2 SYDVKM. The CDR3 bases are TGTGCCATTTCAGGGGATGGGTCCTACGAGCAGTACTTC. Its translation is CAISGDGSYEQYF.

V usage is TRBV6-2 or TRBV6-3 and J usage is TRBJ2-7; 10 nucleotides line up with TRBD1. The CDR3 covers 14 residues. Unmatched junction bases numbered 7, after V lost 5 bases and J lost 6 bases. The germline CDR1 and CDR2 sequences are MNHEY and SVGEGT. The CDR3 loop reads CASSTPGQGTEQYF. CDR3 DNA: TGTGCCAGCAGTACACCGGGACAGGGGACCGAGCAGTACTTC.

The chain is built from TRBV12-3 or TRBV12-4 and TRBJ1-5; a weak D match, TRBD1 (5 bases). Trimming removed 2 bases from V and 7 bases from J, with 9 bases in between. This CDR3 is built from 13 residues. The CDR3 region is CASSLSGGQPQHF. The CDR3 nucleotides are TGTGCCAGCAGTTTATCCGGGGGGCAGCCCCAGCATTTT.

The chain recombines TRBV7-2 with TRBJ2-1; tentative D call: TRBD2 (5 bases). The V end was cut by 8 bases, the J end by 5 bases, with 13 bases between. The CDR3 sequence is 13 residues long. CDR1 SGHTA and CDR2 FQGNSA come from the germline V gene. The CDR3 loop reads CASGLRLNNEQFF. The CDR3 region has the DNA TGTGCCAGCGGACTGCGACTAAACAATGAGCAGTTCTTC.